This T cell receptor beta chain was identified in a study of human T cells and chemical hapten exposure. Whole-study context: The sensitizing agent was 2% DPC, placed on 2 cm by 2 cm of upper inner arm skin. The patients, most of them female, presented with alopecia areata, totalis or universalis.

TCRdb called the RACE reads again in MiXCR, with one record for every CDR3 protein. Among approximately 52,000 distinct CDR3 sequences listed, approximately 10% were seen once. Time point specified: patch test 1, 2 weeks after DPC sensitization. Treatment: therapeutic diphenylcyclopropenone sensitization with weekly scalp DPC. The authors extracted total RNA from unfractionated whole blood. Donors were 18 to 70-year-old alopecia patients suitable for DPC. This clonotype occurred many times. Antigen specificity is unknown. Findings of the study overall: As patch test score rose, PT1 expanded TCR counts tended to rise as well.

The sequences come from whole blood, collected in connection with sensitization to the hapten diphenylcyclopropenone (DPC). The clonotype was recovered from a middle-aged woman with alopecia areata. Some clones in this sample may be carry-over from other donors' samples.

The CDR3 sequence is CSAPRTGQGEAFF. CDR3 nucleotides: TGCAGTGCCCCAAGGACTGGACAGGGTGAAGCTTTCTTT. This chain connects TRBV20-1 to TRBJ1-1, with TRBD1 identical over 8 bases. The ends lost 6 bases at V and 7 bases at J; junction bases unmatched: 10. This CDR3 region has 13 residues. Germline lookup yields CDR1 DFQATT and CDR2 SNEGSKA (reference sequence).